Listed here are 13 T cell receptor beta chains from one sample, sequenced in a study of Ad26.COV2.S vaccination and SARS-CoV-2 variants. Sequenced by immunoSEQ multiplex PCR; TCRdb stores in-frame clones only, minus some. The table includes 400,000 to 450,000 clones, around 92% detected once. Sample treatment: some 19 received Ad26.COV2.S at low or high dose, single or two shots; 5 received placebo; per-sample allocation not given. Day 63 after the first injection of vaccine or placebo was the sampling time. The sequenced sample was peripheral blood, obtained in a trial of Ad26.COV2.S vaccine versus placebo. Receptors originate from a person between 18 and 59 years old who received the Ad26.COV2.S COVID-19 vaccine or a placebo.

V and J are TRBV11-2 and TRBJ1-6, with a possible D match to TRBD1 (5 bases). Germline V CDR1 and CDR2: SGHAT, FQNNGV. With 2 bases removed from V and 6 bases from J, the gap between germline ends came to 23 bases. The CDR3 extends over 19 amino acids. CDR3 DNA sequence: TGTGCCAGCAGCTTAAGGGGCCTTTCCTCCCCCCTGGGTAATTCACCCCTCCACTTT. It specifies CASSLRGLSSPLGNSPLHF.

This chain uses TRBV5-5 with TRBJ1-5; tentatively, D is TRBD1 (5 bases). The germline V gene encodes CDR1 SGHKS and CDR2 YYEKEE (reference sequence). V was shortened by 1 base and J by 3 bases, with 14 bases between the two germline ends. This CDR3 has 16 residues. CDR3 in DNA: TGTGCCAGCAGCTTGTGGGGCAGGGTCGACAATCAGCCCCAGCATTTT. It specifies CASSLWGRVDNQPQHF.

CDR3 loop: CASSVVGSSLNEQFF. The CDR3 DNA is TGTGCCAGCAGCGTAGTGGGCAGTTCTTTGAATGAGCAGTTCTTC. V usage is TRBV9 and J usage is TRBJ2-1; D is undetermined. Germline-derived CDR1 and CDR2 are SGDLS and YYNGEE. The CDR3 runs 15 residues. The V and J ends lost 0 bases and 7 bases respectively, with 14 bases between them.

V usage is TRBV27 and J usage is TRBJ2-7; D not resolved. V was shortened by 2 bases and J by 4 bases, with 9 bases between the two germline ends. CDR3 length: 13 residues. CDR1 and CDR2 from the germline V gene are MNHEY and SMNVEV (reference sequence). CDR3 nucleotides: TGTGCCAGCAGTTTAAATGGCGGTTACGAGCAGTACTTC. It specifies CASSLNGGYEQYF.

The CDR3 loop reads CASRPDSRLETQYF. The CDR3 DNA follows: TGTGCCAGCAGGCCGGACAGTCGGCTGGAGACCCAGTACTTC. The J gene is TRBJ2-5, the V gene TRBV28, with D possibly matching TRBD1 (6 bases). The V end was cut by 6 bases, the J end by 5 bases, with 16 bases between. Germline-derived CDR1 and CDR2 are MDHEN and SYDVKM. The CDR3 consists of 14 residues.

The chain recombines TRBV7-2 with TRBJ2-2; the match to TRBD1 covers 7 bases. Germline assignment: CDR1 SGHTA and CDR2 FQGNSA. V was pared by 2 bases and J by 1 base, with 7 bases of the junction left unmatched. There are 17 residues in the CDR3. Here the CDR3 DNA reads TGTGCCAGCAGCTTACCCCGGACAGGAGAGAACACCGGGGAGCTGTTTTTT. This codes for CASSLPRTGENTGELFF.

This chain links TRBV5-4 with TRBJ1-2, with 7 bases fitting TRBD1. Looked up from germline, CDR1 is SGHNT and CDR2 is YYREEE (reference sequence). The CDR3 runs to 13 residues. After removal of 0 bases from V and 5 bases from J, the junction contained 1 base not matched to a gene. The CDR3 protein is CASSLGDRYGYTF. The CDR3 bases are TGTGCCAGCAGCTTGGGGGACAGATATGGCTACACCTTC.

This sequence joins TRBV19 and TRBJ1-5; D uncertain. V was shortened by 2 bases and J by 2 bases, with 10 bases between the two germline ends. CDR3 length: 15 residues. From germline, CDR1 is LNHDA and CDR2 SQIVND (reference sequence). The CDR3 DNA reads as TGTGCCAGTAGTATATCAGAGTTCGGCAATCAGCCCCAGCATTTT. It codes for CASSISEFGNQPQHF.

This clone occurred once. This chain uses TRBV27 with TRBJ2-7; D gene uncertain. Germline V CDR1 and CDR2: MNHEY, SMNVEV (reference sequence). The V end was cut by 6 bases, the J end by 1 base, with 4 bases between. The CDR3 loop spans 11 amino acids. The CDR3 DNA reads TGTGCCAGCAGCCGTTCCTACGAGCAGTACTTC. Translated, it gives CASSRSYEQYF.

The sample holds many counts of this clone. The chain couples TRBV10-3 to TRBJ2-3, with 9 bases identical to TRBD2. This CDR3 has 19 residues. Trimming removed 6 bases from V and 5 bases from J; junction bases left unmatched: 21. In germline, CDR1 is ENHRY, CDR2 SYGVKD. For the CDR3, the DNA is TGTGCCATCAGACCTAGCGGGACTTTATCCCCCCACCACCTAGATACGCAGTATTTT. It encodes CAIRPSGTLSPHHLDTQYF.

This chain joins TRBV3-1 (or the pseudogene TRBV3-2) and TRBJ2-5; the D gene is possibly TRBD2 (6 bases). The CDR3 spans 14 residues. Germline V CDR1 and CDR2: LGHDT, YNNKEL (reference sequence). The V end lost 5 bases, the J end lost 9 bases, and 19 bases lay between the germline ends. The CDR3 region is CASSRRGDLGAQYF. CDR3 sequence (DNA): TGTGCCAGCAGCAGACGCGGGGACCTAGGGGCCCAGTACTTC.

This chain uses TRBV19 with TRBJ1-2; no firm D call. V was trimmed by 10 bases and J by 6 bases, leaving 18 bases between them. The CDR3 loop spans 13 amino acids. The V gene's germline CDR1 is LNHDA and CDR2 SQIVND (reference sequence). The CDR3 sequence: CATRGIIGNGYTF. CDR3 DNA: TGTGCCACTCGAGGGATAATCGGCAATGGCTACACCTTC.

The chain uses TRBV11-3 and TRBJ2-2; 9 nucleotides line up with TRBD2. The V segment lost 3 bases and the J segment 4 bases; nucleotides outside the gene matches: 12. From germline, CDR1 is SGHNT and CDR2 YENEEA. The CDR3 loop spans 18 amino acids. The CDR3: CASSLDPMRGGLTGELFF. DNA for the CDR3: TGTGCCAGCAGCTTGGATCCGATGCGGGGGGGCCTCACCGGGGAGCTGTTTTTT.